This record looks at one T cell receptor beta chain sequence and its context. What antigen it recognizes has not been identified. Base qualities are not at hand, and no much larger clone is one base apart. Patients with a history of autoimmune disease or receiving systemic immunosuppression were excluded from the trial. Peripheral blood for TCR sequencing was collected from all dose cohorts at baseline, on cycle 4 day 1, and on cycle 7 day 1. Samples came from an open-label, multicenter, first-in-human phase I dose-escalation trial of ivuxolimab. Adults with locally advanced or metastatic melanoma, renal cell carcinoma, hepatocellular carcinoma or head and neck squamous cell carcinoma were enrolled in the trial. Before TCR sequencing, CD4+ and CD8+ T cells were separately sorted from peripheral blood. These data come from a study of OX40 agonist ivuxolimab in advanced cancers. For the wider study: Ivuxolimab was an agonistic, fully human IgG2 monoclonal antibody directed against OX40 (CD134), a costimulatory receptor. Partial responses occurred in three dose-escalation patients: two with cutaneous melanoma and one with hepatocellular carcinoma. Intravenous ivuxolimab was administered to patients every 2 weeks at six dose levels: 0.01, 0.1, 0.3, 1.5, 3 and 10 mg/kg. Prior anti-PD-1, anti-PD-L1 or anti-CTLA-4 therapy was permitted, and about 40% of dose-escalation patients had received checkpoint inhibitors. The paper reports the monotherapy dose-escalation portion (N of about 52 patients) of the phase I ivuxolimab trial. Of the approximately 54 dose-escalation patients, hepatocellular carcinoma was present in around 20, melanoma in roughly 15, renal cell carcinoma in 9 and head and neck cancer in 9. A male proportion of around 80% and a mean age of approximately 60 years, ranging from 23 to 79, were recorded for the dose-escalation cohort. Peripheral TCRbeta sequencing was intended to test whether TCR sequence diversity was altered and clonal T-cell expansion was caused by ivuxolimab. Paper-wide results and their limitations: Low levels of normalized T-cell clonal expansion were also shown by some nonresponding patients. On average, CD8+ T cells showed more expanded clones than CD4+ T cells after ivuxolimab. The antigen specificity of the peripheral T cells that underwent clonal expansion was not determined. In the 0.1-3.0 mg/kg groups, partial responders were among the patients with the lowest normalized peripheral clonal expansion, particularly in CD8+ T cells. At doses of 0.1 to 3.0 mg/kg, clonal expansion of both CD4+ and CD8+ T cells in blood was seen between baseline and week 6.

The V end gives up 5 bases and the J end 1 base, leaving 5 bases in the junction not matched to a gene. CDR1 MRHNA and CDR2 SNTAGT were looked up in the germline V gene. The CDR3 spans 16 residues, from the cysteine through the phenylalanine. The sequence is cut down to CDR3 DNA, 48 bases in frame from base 1. For sequencing of the TCRbeta CDR3 region, genomic DNA was extracted from the sorted cells. TCRbeta CDR3 regions were sequenced using the immunoSEQ Assay. TCRdb re-hosts the immuneACCESS table, in-frame sequences only. Its copies lack some clones; in the studies checked, an unresolved V gene accounts for under half of them, and the cause for the rest is not known. In this sample the table shows tens of thousands of clones, roughly 80% of which occur a single time. The ten largest account for more than 2% of the sample.

Sequences were derived from CD4+ or CD8+ T cells sorted from blood, sampled in a trial of the OX40 agonist ivuxolimab. The TCR originated in an adult with an advanced solid tumor such as melanoma, head and neck, liver or kidney cancer. The sequence is built from TRBV6-4 and TRBJ2-3; 11 nucleotides in the junction match TRBD2. Here the CDR3 is given as CASSPSGRTGTDTQYF. In nucleotides, the sequence is TGTGCCAGCAGTCCTAGCGGGAGGACCGGCACAGATACGCAGTATTTT.